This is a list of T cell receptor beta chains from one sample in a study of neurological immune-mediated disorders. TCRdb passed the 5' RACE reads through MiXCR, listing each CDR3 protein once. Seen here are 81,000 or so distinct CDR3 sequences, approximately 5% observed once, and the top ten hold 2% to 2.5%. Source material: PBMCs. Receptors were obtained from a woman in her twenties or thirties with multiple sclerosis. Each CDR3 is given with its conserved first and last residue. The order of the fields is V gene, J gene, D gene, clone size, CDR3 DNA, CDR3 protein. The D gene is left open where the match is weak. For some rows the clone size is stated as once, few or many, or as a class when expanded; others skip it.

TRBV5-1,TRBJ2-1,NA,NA,TGCGCCAGAAGCCTTGGTATCAATGAGCAGTTCTTC,CARSLGINEQFF
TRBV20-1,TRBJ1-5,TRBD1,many,TGCAGTGCTAGGACGTTAGGGACAGCAAGACAGCCCCAGCATTTT,CSARTLGTARQPQHF
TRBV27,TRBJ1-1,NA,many,TGTGCCAGCAGTGCCTATCAGGGGCGCCCCACTGAAGCTTTCTTT,CASSAYQGRPTEAFF
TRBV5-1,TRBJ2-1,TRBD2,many,TGCGCCAGCAGCTTAATTGCGGGAGGGTCCTACAATGAGCAGTTCTTC,CASSLIAGGSYNEQFF
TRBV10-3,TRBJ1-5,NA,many,TGTGCCTCGAACAGGGAATATAGCAATCAGCCCCAGCATTTT,CASNREYSNQPQHF
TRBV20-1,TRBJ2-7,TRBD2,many,TGCAGTGCTAGAGATCTGAGACTAGCGGGTTCCTACGAGCAGTACTTC,CSARDLRLAGSYEQYF
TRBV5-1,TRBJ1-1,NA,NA,TGCGCCAGCAGCTCCCCGACACTGAACACTGAAGCTTTCTTT,CASSSPTLNTEAFF
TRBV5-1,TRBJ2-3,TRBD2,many,TGCGCCAGCAGTTTCCCCCCTAGCGGGAGTACAGATACGCAGTATTTT,CASSFPPSGSTDTQYF
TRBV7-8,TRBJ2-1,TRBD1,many,TGTGCCAGCAGCTTAGAGGGGGCAAGCTACAATGAGCAGTTCTTC,CASSLEGASYNEQFF
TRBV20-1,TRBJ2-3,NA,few,TGCAGTGCTAGCGGGGGCCGGCCAGATACGCAGTATTTT,CSASGGRPDTQYF
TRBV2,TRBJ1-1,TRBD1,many,TGTGCCAGCAGGGGACAGGGGGCTTCTTTCTTT,CASRGQGASFF
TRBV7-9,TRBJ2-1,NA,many,TGTGCCAGCAGCTACGAGTACAATGAGCAGTTCTTC,CASSYEYNEQFF
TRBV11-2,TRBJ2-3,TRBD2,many,TGTGCCAGCAGACCCGGGACTAGCGGGGGTACAGATACGCAGTATTTT,CASRPGTSGGTDTQYF
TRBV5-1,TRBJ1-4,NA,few,TGCGCCAGCAGCCCGGGGGACCTGGCAGCTAATGAAAAACTGTTTTTT,CASSPGDLAANEKLFF
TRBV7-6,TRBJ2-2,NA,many,TGTGCCAGCAGCCTGGACAGATTACTTTCGGGGGAGCTGTTTTTT,CASSLDRLLSGELFF
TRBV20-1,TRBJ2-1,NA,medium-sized,TGCAGTGCTAGACCCGGACATCGAAGCAATGAGCAGTTCTTC,CSARPGHRSNEQFF
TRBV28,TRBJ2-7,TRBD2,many,TGTGCCAGCAGTGGAATAAATAGCGGGAGTGACGAGCAGTACTTC,CASSGINSGSDEQYF
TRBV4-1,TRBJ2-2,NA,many,TGCGCCAGCAGCCAAGATGTGCCCCCCGGGGAGCTGTTTTTT,CASSQDVPPGELFF
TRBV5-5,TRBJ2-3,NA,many,TGTGCCAGCAGCTTGTCGTGGCGCGGAGATACGCAGTATTTT,CASSLSWRGDTQYF
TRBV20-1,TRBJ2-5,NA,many,TGCAGTGCTCTGGGGACTGAAGAGACCCAGTACTTC,CSALGTEETQYF
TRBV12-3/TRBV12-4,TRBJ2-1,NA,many,TGTGCCAGCAGTTTACGGTACAATGAGCAGTTCTTC,CASSLRYNEQFF
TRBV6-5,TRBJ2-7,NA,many,TGTGCCAGCAGTTACTCGAGAGGGAGGTACGAGCAGTACTTC,CASSYSRGRYEQYF
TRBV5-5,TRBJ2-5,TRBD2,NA,TGTGCCAGCAGCTTAAGACTAGCGGGGGGCCGAGAGACCCAGTACTTC,CASSLRLAGGRETQYF
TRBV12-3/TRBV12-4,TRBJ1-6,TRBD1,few,TGTGCCAGCATCAAAGGGGGGGACAGGAATTCACCCCTACACTTT,CASIKGGDRNSPLHF
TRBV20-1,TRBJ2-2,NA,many,TGCAGTGCTAGCGGCGGGACACAGAGGGGCGGGGAGCTGTTTTTT,CSASGGTQRGGELFF
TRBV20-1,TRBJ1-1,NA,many,TGCAGTGCTAGAGATAGGGGGGGCACTGAAGCTTTCTTT,CSARDRGGTEAFF
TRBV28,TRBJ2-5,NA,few,TGTGCCAGCAGTTTTTCTGGGACCCTGGGAGAGACCCAGTACTTC,CASSFSGTLGETQYF
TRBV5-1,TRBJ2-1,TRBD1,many,TGCGCCAGCAGCTTGGCATCAGGGGGCTCCTACAATGAGCAGTTCTTC,CASSLASGGSYNEQFF
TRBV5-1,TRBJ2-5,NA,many,TGCGCCAGTCGGGACCTTGAAGTCGGGACCCAGTACTTC,CASRDLEVGTQYF
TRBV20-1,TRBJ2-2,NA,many,TGCAGTGCAAATAGAATTACAGGGTCCGGGGAGCTGTTTTTT,CSANRITGSGELFF
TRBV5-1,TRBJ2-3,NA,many,TGCGCCAGCAGCTTGGGACTAGGGGTTCCAGATACGCAGTATTTT,CASSLGLGVPDTQYF
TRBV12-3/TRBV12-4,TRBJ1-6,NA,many,TGTGCCAGCACCCGTGGGGGACAAACCCTCCACTTT,CASTRGGQTLHF
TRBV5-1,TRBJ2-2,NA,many,TGCGCCAGCAGCTTGGACGGTGGGCTGAACACCGGGGAGCTGTTTTTT,CASSLDGGLNTGELFF
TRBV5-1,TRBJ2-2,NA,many,TGCGCCAGCAGCTTGGTAGTGAACACCGGGGAGCTGTTTTTT,CASSLVVNTGELFF
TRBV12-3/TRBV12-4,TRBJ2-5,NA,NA,TGTGCCAGCAGTTTGGAGGGGGGGTGGACCCAGTACTTC,CASSLEGGWTQYF
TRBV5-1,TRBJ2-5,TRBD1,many,TGCGCCAGCAGCATCCGGGACAGGGGAGTGGAGACCCAGTACTTC,CASSIRDRGVETQYF
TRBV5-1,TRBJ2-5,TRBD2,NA,TGCGCCAGCAGCTTGGTACTAGCGGGGGGGCCGGCCAGTCTGGAGACCCGGTACTTC,CASSLVLAGGPASLETRYF
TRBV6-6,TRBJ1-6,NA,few,TGTGCCAGCAGTTACTCGACAACATTATGGAGTTCACCCCTACACTTT,CASSYSTTLWSSPLHF
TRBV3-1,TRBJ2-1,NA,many,TGTGCCAGCACCTCCATGGGCGGGGCCCACAATGAGCAGTTCTTC,CASTSMGGAHNEQFF
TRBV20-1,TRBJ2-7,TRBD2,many,TGCAGTGCTAGAGGGCCGGTCGGGGGGTCCCGCTCCTACGAGCAGTACTTC,CSARGPVGGSRSYEQYF
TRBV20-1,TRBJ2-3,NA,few,TGCAGTGCCGACAAATCTAGAGGAACGACAGATACGCAGTATTTT,CSADKSRGTTDTQYF
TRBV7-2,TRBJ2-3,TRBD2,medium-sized,TGTGCCAGCAGCTCCCCCCCCGGTGGGCGGGGGGGCGGAGATACGCAGTATTTT,CASSSPPGGRGGGDTQYF
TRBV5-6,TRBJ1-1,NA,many,TGTGCCAGCAGCTTGGGGGCCGGACAGATCAACACTGAAGCTTTCTTT,CASSLGAGQINTEAFF
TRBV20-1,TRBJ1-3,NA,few,TGCAGTGCTAGAGGGAAGGGATTAGGTGGAAACACCATATATTTT,CSARGKGLGGNTIYF
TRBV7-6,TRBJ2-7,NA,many,TGTGCCAGCAGCTTAGAGGCGGGAACCTACGAGCAGTACTTC,CASSLEAGTYEQYF
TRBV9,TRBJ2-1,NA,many,TGTGCCAGCAGCGTACCAAAGAGGGGGGGCTCTAGAGATGAGCAGTTCTTC,CASSVPKRGGSRDEQFF
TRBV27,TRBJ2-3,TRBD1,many,TGTGCCAGCAGTTTGGTTGGGACAGGGAGAACAGATACGCAGTATTTT,CASSLVGTGRTDTQYF
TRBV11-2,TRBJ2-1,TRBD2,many,TGTGCCAGCAGCCTGTCGATACCGACTAGCGGATACGAGCAGTTCTTC,CASSLSIPTSGYEQFF
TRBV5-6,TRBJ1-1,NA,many,TGTGCCAGCAGCCTATCGAATTGGGGGAACACTGAAGCTTTCTTT,CASSLSNWGNTEAFF